The subject of this entry is one T cell receptor (beta chain). No antigen is known for it. The data originate from a study of T cell responses to AZD1222 COVID-19 vaccine. V dropped 2 bases and J dropped 0 bases, with 17 bases sitting between them. Germline V gives CDR1 MNHNS, CDR2 SASEGT. The CDR3 extends over 19 amino acids. Findings of the study overall: There were mostly white British donors and more females than males, and clonal diversity was possibly underestimated.

Repertoires were generated with immunoSEQ multiplex PCR, while TCRdb's copy carries only in-frame clones and drops some. The profile shows approximately 110,000 clones, about 91% of them singletons. The TCR originated in an adult in good health. The chain is built from TRBV6-1 and TRBJ1-6; D may be TRBD1 (5 bases). The sequences come from peripheral blood, collected on day 0 of AZD1222 vaccination. The CDR3 DNA sequence: TGTGCCAGCAGTGAATTTCTCAGGGAGGGAGTCTCCTATAATTCACCCCTCCACTTT. It encodes CASSEFLREGVSYNSPLHF.